This T cell receptor beta chain was identified in a study of response to subunit inactivated influenza vaccine. General study findings and limits: New T cells are recruited in small numbers by each seasonal influenza vaccination, according to the authors' suggestion.

In the case of this clonotype: What it recognizes is unknown.

TCRdb itself ran the RT-PCR reads through MiXCR, one entry per CDR3 protein. The sample carries 650,000 to 800,000 distinct CDR3 sequences, around 14% recorded once. The V gene lost 7 bases and the J gene lost 0 bases, with 9 bases spanning the gap. Per the germline V gene, CDR1 is MNHNY and CDR2 is SVGAGI (reference sequence). The CDR3 runs to 13 residues. The rearrangement uses TRBV6-6 and TRBJ1-1; no clear D gene. This receptor was identified in a man between 50 and 59 years old who received an inactivated influenza vaccine. The source material was PBMCs from blood, sampled roughly 2 weeks before vaccination. DNA of the CDR3: TGTGCCAGCACCGTCAGATTGAACACTGAAGCTTTCTTT. Translation: CASTVRLNTEAFF.